This T cell receptor beta chain comes out of a study of cytomegalovirus exposure and HLA in healthy donors. General study results and limits: In vitro checks showed that a few CMV-associated chains really do target CMV antigens. Previously analyzed data showed that most TCR beta V segments were productive at a frequency of about 87% or about 30%. Analysis was performed later, and it showed HLA-associated TCR beta chains to be more clonally expanded than equally common others. TCR sequences were mostly rare, though some public TCRs occurred in many donors.

A multiplex PCR was run with 60 Vbeta primers and 13 Jbeta primers. This table comes from immunoSEQ multiplex PCR, and its TCRdb copy is limited to in-frame clones, with some not included. The sample lists roughly 140,000 clones, around three fifths occurring once. Notes on this clone: Its antigen is currently unknown.

V lost 7 bases to trimming and J lost 0 bases, with 12 bases between them. The CDR3 totals 14 residues. Germline lookup yields CDR1 SNHLY and CDR2 FYNNEI. Sequenced sample: PBMCs. The rearrangement joins TRBV2 to TRBJ1-1; D unclear. This sequence originates from a woman aged 30 to 39 in good health and CMV-seropositive. The CDR3 DNA follows: TGTGCCAGCAACCGGGAGGGAATGAACACTGAAGCTTTCTTT. Protein product: CASNREGMNTEAFF. The whole variable domain, filled in from reference TRBV2 and TRBJ1-1, reads EPEVTQTPSHQVTQMGQEVILRCVPISNHLYFYWYRQILGQKVEFLVSFYNNEISEKSEIFDDQFSVERPDGSNFTLKIRSTKLEDSAMYFCASNREGMNTEAFFGQGTRLTVV.